A selection of T cell receptor beta chains follows, all from one sample in a study of blood T cells in healthy people across ages. TCRdb itself ran the 5' RACE reads through MiXCR, one entry per CDR3 protein. The repertoire holds about 1.4 million distinct CDR3 sequences, with approximately 59% as singletons. The sequenced material came from blood. All receptors derive from a man in his late teens or twenties in good health. Both conserved end residues are part of each CDR3. Each record gives: CDR3 protein, CDR3 DNA, CDR3 length, V gene, J gene, clone size, D gene. D genes are given only for firm matches. Some rows mark clone size as missing; the rest say once, few, many or name a class of expanded clone.

CDR3aa: CASSPDHRDTQYF
CDR3nt: TGTGCCAGCAGTCCGGACCACCGTGATACGCAGTATTTT
len: 13
v_gene: TRBV6-1
j_gene: TRBJ2-3
abundance: few
d_gene: -

CDR3aa: CSVVMPGGDEQFF
CDR3nt: TGCAGCGTTGTCATGCCAGGGGGTGATGAGCAGTTCTTC
len: 13
v_gene: TRBV29-1
j_gene: TRBJ2-1
abundance: -
d_gene: TRBD1

CDR3aa: CSAHGPGNGYTF
CDR3nt: TGCAGTGCGCACGGGCCAGGAAATGGCTACACCTTC
len: 12
v_gene: TRBV20-1
j_gene: TRBJ1-2
abundance: -
d_gene: -

CDR3aa: CASSYSWDKRLYEQYF
CDR3nt: TGTGCCAGCAGTTACTCGTGGGATAAGCGGCTATACGAGCAGTACTTC
len: 16
v_gene: TRBV6-5
j_gene: TRBJ2-7
abundance: -
d_gene: -

CDR3aa: CSVTGTSGREDTQYF
CDR3nt: TGCAGCGTAACCGGGACTAGCGGGAGAGAAGATACGCAGTATTTT
len: 15
v_gene: TRBV29-1
j_gene: TRBJ2-3
abundance: -
d_gene: TRBD2

CDR3aa: CSVEGSALEQYF
CDR3nt: TGCAGCGTTGAAGGTAGCGCCTTAGAGCAGTACTTC
len: 12
v_gene: TRBV29-1
j_gene: TRBJ2-7
abundance: few
d_gene: -

CDR3aa: CASSLMAGARETQYF
CDR3nt: TGTGCCAGCAGCTTGATGGCAGGGGCTAGGGAGACCCAGTACTTC
len: 15
v_gene: TRBV7-2
j_gene: TRBJ2-5
abundance: -
d_gene: -

CDR3aa: CSARDPTGDTQPQHF
CDR3nt: TGCAGTGCTAGAGATCCGACAGGGGATACTCAGCCCCAGCATTTT
len: 15
v_gene: TRBV20-1
j_gene: TRBJ1-5
abundance: -
d_gene: TRBD1

CDR3aa: CASSDFGSAREHGYTF
CDR3nt: TGTGCCAGCAGTGACTTCGGGTCGGCCAGGGAACATGGCTACACCTTC
len: 16
v_gene: TRBV6-1
j_gene: TRBJ1-2
abundance: -
d_gene: -

CDR3aa: CASSVQGVPEAFF
CDR3nt: TGTGCCAGCAGTGTACAGGGGGTCCCTGAAGCTTTCTTT
len: 13
v_gene: TRBV27
j_gene: TRBJ1-1
abundance: -
d_gene: TRBD1

CDR3aa: CSARAPGQGAAPYGYTF
CDR3nt: TGCAGTGCTAGAGCCCCGGGACAGGGGGCCGCACCCTATGGCTACACCTTC
len: 17
v_gene: TRBV20-1
j_gene: TRBJ1-2
abundance: -
d_gene: TRBD1

CDR3aa: CASSLLLTLNYEQYF
CDR3nt: TGTGCCAGTAGTCTTCTCCTGACCTTGAACTACGAGCAGTACTTC
len: 15
v_gene: TRBV19
j_gene: TRBJ2-7
abundance: -
d_gene: -

CDR3aa: CASRPPMFREAFF
CDR3nt: TGTGCCAGCAGACCTCCGATGTTCAGGGAAGCTTTCTTT
len: 13
v_gene: TRBV27
j_gene: TRBJ1-1
abundance: -
d_gene: -